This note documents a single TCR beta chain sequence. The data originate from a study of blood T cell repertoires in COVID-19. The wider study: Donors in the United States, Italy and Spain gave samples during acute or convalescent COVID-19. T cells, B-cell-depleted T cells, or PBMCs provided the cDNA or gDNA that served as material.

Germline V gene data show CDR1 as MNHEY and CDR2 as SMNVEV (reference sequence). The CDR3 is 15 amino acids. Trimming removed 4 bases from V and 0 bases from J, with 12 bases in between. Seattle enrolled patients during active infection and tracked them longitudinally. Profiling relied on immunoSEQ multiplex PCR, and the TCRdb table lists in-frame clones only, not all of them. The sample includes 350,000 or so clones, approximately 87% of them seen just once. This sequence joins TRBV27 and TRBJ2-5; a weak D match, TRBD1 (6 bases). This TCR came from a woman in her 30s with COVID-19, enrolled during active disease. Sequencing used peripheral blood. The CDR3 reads CASSSGWDNQETQYF. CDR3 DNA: TGTGCCAGCAGTTCGGGTTGGGACAACCAAGAGACCCAGTACTTC.